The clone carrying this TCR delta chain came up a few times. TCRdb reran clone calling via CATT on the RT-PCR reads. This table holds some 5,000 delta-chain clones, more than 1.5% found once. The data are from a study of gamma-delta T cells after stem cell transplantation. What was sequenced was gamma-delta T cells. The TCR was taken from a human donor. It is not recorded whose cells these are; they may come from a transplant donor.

CDR3 loop: CACDTVLGDTQNHDKLIF. CDR3 in DNA: TGTGCCTGTGACACCGTACTGGGGGATACTCAGAACCACGATAAACTCATCTTT. The chain combines TRDV2 with TRDJ1, with TRDD3 matching 12 bases. Germline values: CDR1 GEAIGNYY, CDR2 EKD. CDR3 length equals 18 residues. J gave up 4 bases and V 0 bases, and 11 bases lay outside the gene matches.